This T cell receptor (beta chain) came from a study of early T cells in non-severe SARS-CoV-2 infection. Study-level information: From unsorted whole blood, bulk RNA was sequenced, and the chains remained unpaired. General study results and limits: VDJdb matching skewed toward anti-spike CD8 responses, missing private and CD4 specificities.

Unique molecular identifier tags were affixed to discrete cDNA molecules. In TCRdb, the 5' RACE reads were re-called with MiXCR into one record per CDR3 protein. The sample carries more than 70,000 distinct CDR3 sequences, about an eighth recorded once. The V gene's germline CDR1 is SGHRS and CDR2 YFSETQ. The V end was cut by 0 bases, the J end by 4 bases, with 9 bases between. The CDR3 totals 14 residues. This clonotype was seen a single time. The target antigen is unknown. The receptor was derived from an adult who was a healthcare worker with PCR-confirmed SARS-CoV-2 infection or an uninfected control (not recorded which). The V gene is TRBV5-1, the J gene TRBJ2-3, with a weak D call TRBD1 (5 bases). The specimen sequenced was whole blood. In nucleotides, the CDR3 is TGCGCCAGCAGCTTGGGGGGCCGAGCAGATACGCAGTATTTT. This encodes CASSLGGRADTQYF.